The present T cell receptor (beta chain) was sequenced within a study of Graves' ophthalmopathy and Graves' hyperthyroidism. The overall study: Ophthalmopathy not arising within 18 months of follow-up defined hyperthyroidism as stable. Broader study findings: Among expanded thyroid clonotypes above 0.001 frequency, most also occurred in blood. Ophthalmopathy progression was predicted by the model at roughly 69% sensitivity and under 75% specificity.

Notes on this clonotype: Its cognate antigen is unknown.

The CDR3 is made up of 17 amino acids. The ends were cut back, 3 bases at V and 9 bases at J, with 24 bases in the middle. Germline V lookup: CDR1 GTSNPN, CDR2 SVGIG (reference sequence). Using RNA transcripts, the TCR beta CDR3 regions were amplified. HTBI primers primed a first-round RT-PCR, and a second-round multiplex PCR followed. TCRdb itself ran the multiplex PCR reads through MiXCR, one entry per CDR3 protein. The sample has over a million distinct CDR3 sequences; about 38% are singletons. The rearrangement joins TRBV30 to TRBJ1-6; D possibly corresponds to TRBD1 (6 bases). This TCR was recovered from an adult man with Graves' hyperthyroidism. The sequencing input was peripheral blood or thyroid tissue (not recorded which). The CDR3 loop reads CAWRTVQGAREISPLHF. CDR3 in DNA: TGTGCCTGGAGAACTGTACAGGGCGCGAGAGAAATTTCACCCCTCCACTTT.